One and the same sample provided the 19 T cell receptor beta chains below, sequenced in a study of cytotoxic CD8 clonotypes in ibrutinib-treated CLL. Some clones are missing from TCRdb's copy, which holds only in-frame ones; the method was immunoSEQ multiplex PCR. The sample holds more than 75,000 clones, 75% to 80% seen once. Material: PBMCs, obtained after 24 months of ibrutinib treatment. The source of these receptors is a human donor with chronic lymphocytic leukemia.

The chain recombines TRBV6-1 with TRBJ1-2, with D unresolved. V lost 5 bases and J lost 5, with 9 bases in between. CDR1 and CDR2 from the germline V gene are MNHNS and SASEGT. CDR3 length: 12 residues. The CDR3 bases are TGTGCCAGCAGTATGCAGAGTTATGGCTACACCTTC. This translates into CASSMQSYGYTF.

This clone occurred once. The chain is built from TRBV6-1 and TRBJ1-3; 7 nucleotides agree with TRBD1. The length of the CDR3 is 14 residues. Germline V CDR1 and CDR2: MNHNS, SASEGT. V lost 5 bases, J lost 2 bases, and 3 bases stayed unmatched. The DNA of the CDR3 is TGTGCCAGCAGTCCTGGGACAGCTGGAAACACCATATATTTT. This gives the protein CASSPGTAGNTIYF.

This chain connects TRBV19 to TRBJ1-5; D ambiguous. Germline V CDR1 and CDR2: LNHDA, SQIVND (reference sequence). The CDR3 extends over 14 amino acids. The V end was cut by 3 bases, the J end by 6 bases, with 12 bases between. CDR3 sequence: CASSMEHTIQPQHF. In DNA form, the CDR3 reads TGTGCCAGTAGTATGGAGCATACAATTCAGCCCCAGCATTTT. Variable domain in full (rest from reference TRBV19 and TRBJ1-5): DGGITQSPKYLFRKEGQNVTLSCEQNLNHDAMYWYRQDPGQGLRLIYYSQIVNDFQKGDIAEGYSVSREKKESFPLTVTSAQKNPTAFYLCASSMEHTIQPQHFGDGTRLSIL.

This clone was counted only a few times. The V call is TRBV9, the J call TRBJ1-2, with D perhaps TRBD1 (5 bases). The V and J ends lost 1 base and 0 bases respectively, with 7 bases between them. Germline V gene lookup returns CDR1 SGDLS and CDR2 YYNGEE. The CDR3 runs 14 residues. CDR3 sequence (DNA): TGTGCCAGCAGCGTACAGGGATCTAACTATGGCTACACCTTC. It translates to CASSVQGSNYGYTF.

The gene calls are TRBV19 and TRBJ1-1; 10 bases are shared with TRBD1. The germline V gene encodes CDR1 LNHDA and CDR2 SQIVND (reference sequence). The CDR3 is made up of 16 amino acids. Losses at the gene ends were 5 bases for V and 4 bases for J; bases not matched to a gene: 10. CDR3 loop: CASSHGTGVRVTEAFF. The CDR3 DNA reads TGTGCCAGTAGTCACGGGACAGGGGTCCGGGTCACTGAAGCTTTCTTT.

V and J are TRBV7-9 and TRBJ1-1; D gene uncertain. The CDR3 contains 14 residues. Germline CDR1 is SEHNR and CDR2 is FQNEAQ (reference sequence). The V end lost 2 bases, the J end lost 1 base, and 8 bases lay between the germline ends. DNA for the CDR3: TGTGCCAGCAGCTTACGGTCAGGGAACACTGAAGCTTTCTTT. Protein: CASSLRSGNTEAFF.

This clone was detected once. The CDR3 is CASSLALSTGELFF. The DNA for the CDR3 is TGTGCCAGCAGCTTAGCGCTCTCCACCGGGGAGCTGTTTTTT. The V and J genes are TRBV11-3 and TRBJ2-2; D is unresolved. Per germline, CDR1 SGHNT and CDR2 YENEEA. The V and J ends lost 1 base and 4 bases respectively, with 7 bases between them. This CDR3 has 14 residues.

The V gene is TRBV9, the J gene TRBJ2-5; D not resolved. The ends were cut back, 3 bases at V and 3 bases at J, with 3 bases in the middle. Germline loops: CDR1 SGDLS, CDR2 YYNGEE. The CDR3 has 11 amino acids. CDR3 nucleotide sequence: TGTGCCAGCAGCGCGGAAGAGACCCAGTACTTC. Protein: CASSAEETQYF.

CDR3 sequence (DNA): TGTGCCAGCAGGTCGACAGGCCCACTAGCCAAAAACATTCAGTACTTC. It encodes CASRSTGPLAKNIQYF. J is TRBJ2-4 and V is TRBV28; TRBD1 might be the D (6 bases). CDR3 size: 16 residues. CDR1 and CDR2 (germline): MDHEN, SYDVKM. Trimming removed 6 bases from V and 0 bases from J, with 15 bases in between.

This chain links TRBV6-1 with TRBJ1-6; D may be TRBD1 (5 bases). Trimming took off 4 bases at V and 3 bases at J, with 16 bases between the two ends. The CDR3 totals 17 residues. In germline, CDR1 is MNHNS, CDR2 SASEGT. Here the CDR3 DNA reads TGTGCCAGCAGTGGTTTCAGGGCCCTTCACTATAATTCACCCCTCCACTTT. Translating gives CASSGFRALHYNSPLHF.

The chain has TRBV4-2 and TRBJ2-7, with unresolved D. The length of the CDR3 is 15 residues. In germline, CDR1 is LGHNA, CDR2 YNFKEQ. V was cut by 0 bases and J by 1 base, with 10 bases left in between. As DNA, the CDR3 is TGTGCCAGCAGCCAAGATAGGCACACATCCTACGAGCAGTACTTC. This codes for CASSQDRHTSYEQYF.

This clone was counted once. CDR3 nucleotides: TGTGCCACAGGGGTCGGAGATACGCAGTATTTT. Translated: CATGVGDTQYF. J is TRBJ2-3 and V is TRBV6-4, with a possible D match to TRBD1 (6 bases). Germline CDR1 and CDR2: MRHNA and SNTAGT. V was clipped by 10 bases and J by 5 bases, with 10 bases between them. The CDR3 is 11 residues long.

The V gene is TRBV7-9, the J gene TRBJ1-5; tentatively, D is TRBD1 (5 bases). CDR3 size: 16 residues. Germline CDR1 SEHNR, CDR2 FQNEAQ (reference sequence). Trimming left V 1 base short and J 5 bases short, with 15 bases between. The CDR3, as DNA: TGTGCCAGCAGCTTAGTAGCGGGGACCGGATATCAGCCCCAGCATTTT. Amino acid sequence: CASSLVAGTGYQPQHF.

CDR3 amino acids: CASSRTGTPGNTIYF. Written as DNA, the CDR3 is TGTGCCAGTAGTAGGACAGGGACCCCTGGAAACACCATATATTTT. The chain couples TRBV19 to TRBJ1-3; 8 bases are a match to TRBD1. Germline V lookup: CDR1 LNHDA, CDR2 SQIVND (reference sequence). V lost 4 bases and J lost 2; bases outside the gene matches: 4. This CDR3 is built from 15 residues.

This sequence joins TRBV4-2 and TRBJ2-3; 7 nucleotides agree with TRBD2. The J segment lost 4 bases and the V segment lost 0 bases, leaving 7 bases of the junction unmatched. The CDR3 has 16 residues. From germline, CDR1 is LGHNA and CDR2 YNFKEQ. CDR3 DNA sequence: TGTGCCAGCAGCCAAGAAGAAGGACTAGATCCAGATACGCAGTATTTT. Amino acids: CASSQEEGLDPDTQYF.

This chain uses TRBV5-1 with TRBJ1-3, with 7 nucleotides matching TRBD1. This CDR3 region has 17 residues. V shed 4 bases and J 1 base; nucleotides not matched to a gene: 11. Germline V gene lookup returns CDR1 SGHRS and CDR2 YFSETQ. The CDR3 region has the DNA TGCGCCAGCAGCCCCCTCGGGCAGGGGGTATCTGGAAACACCATATATTTT. It translates to CASSPLGQGVSGNTIYF.

This rearrangement joins TRBV7-8 to TRBJ2-7; 11 nucleotides agree with TRBD2. Germline trimming cut 0 bases from V and 8 bases from J; bases unmatched to any gene: 12. From germline, CDR1 is SGHVS and CDR2 FQNEAQ. This CDR3 has 17 residues. Here the CDR3 reads CASSLAEGLADLRKQYF. The CDR3 DNA follows: TGTGCCAGCAGCTTAGCAGAGGGACTAGCGGACCTACGAAAGCAGTACTTC. Using reference TRBV7-8 and TRBJ2-7 for the parts outside the CDR3, the full variable domain is GAGVSQSPRYKVAKRGQDVALRCDPISGHVSLFWYQQALGQGPEFLTYFQNEAQLDKSGLPSDRFFAERPEGSVSTLKIQRTQQEDSAVYLCASSLAEGLADLRKQYFGPGTRLTVT.

This clone appeared a single time. The chain recombines TRBV6-6 with TRBJ1-1; tentatively, D is TRBD1 (5 bases). CDR1 is MNHNY, CDR2 SVGAGI, per germline (reference sequence). CDR3 length equals 12 residues. The ends were cut back, 2 bases at V and 8 bases at J, with 9 bases in the middle. The CDR3 DNA reads TGTGCCAGCAGTTACGACAGCCGCGAAGCTTTCTTT. This sequence encodes CASSYDSREAFF.

CDR3 in DNA: TGTGCCAGTGAGCCACCGGGACAATGGGGCTACACCTTC. This translates into CASEPPGQWGYTF. This sequence joins TRBV28 and TRBJ1-2; maybe TRBD1 (6 bases). Trimming cost V 9 bases and J 8 bases, with 19 bases left between them. This CDR3 has 13 amino acids. The germline V gene has CDR1 MDHEN and CDR2 SYDVKM.